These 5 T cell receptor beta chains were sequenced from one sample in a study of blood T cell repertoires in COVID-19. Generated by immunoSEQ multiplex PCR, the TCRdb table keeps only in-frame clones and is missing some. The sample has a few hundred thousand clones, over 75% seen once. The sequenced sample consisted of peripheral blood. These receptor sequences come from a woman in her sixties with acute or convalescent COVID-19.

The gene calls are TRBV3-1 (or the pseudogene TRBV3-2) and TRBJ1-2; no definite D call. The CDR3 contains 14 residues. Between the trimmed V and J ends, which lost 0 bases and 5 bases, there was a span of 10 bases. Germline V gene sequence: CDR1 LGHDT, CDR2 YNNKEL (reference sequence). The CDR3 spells CASSQDLASYGYTF. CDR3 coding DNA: TGTGCCAGCAGCCAAGATTTAGCCTCTTATGGCTACACCTTC.

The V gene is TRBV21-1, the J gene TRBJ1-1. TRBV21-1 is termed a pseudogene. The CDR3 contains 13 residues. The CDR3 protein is CARESPPNTEAFF. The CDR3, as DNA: TGTGCCAGAGAGTCCCCACCGAACACTGAAGCTTTCTTT.

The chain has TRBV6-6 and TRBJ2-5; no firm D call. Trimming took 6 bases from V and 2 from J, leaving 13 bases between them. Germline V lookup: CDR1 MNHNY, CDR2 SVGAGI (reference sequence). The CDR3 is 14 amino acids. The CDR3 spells CASSAPNIQETQYF. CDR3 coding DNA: TGTGCCAGCAGCGCTCCCAACATACAAGAGACCCAGTACTTC.

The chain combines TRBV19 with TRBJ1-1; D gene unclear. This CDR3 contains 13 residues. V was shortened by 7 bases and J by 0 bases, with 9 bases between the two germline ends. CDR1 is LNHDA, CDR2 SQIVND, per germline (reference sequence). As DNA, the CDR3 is TGTGCCAGTATCAACGGGTTGAACACTGAAGCTTTCTTT. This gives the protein CASINGLNTEAFF.

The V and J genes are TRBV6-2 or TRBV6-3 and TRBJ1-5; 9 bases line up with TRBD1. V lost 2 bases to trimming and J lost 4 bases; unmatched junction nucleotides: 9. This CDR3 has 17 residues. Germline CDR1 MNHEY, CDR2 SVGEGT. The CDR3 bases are TGTGCCAGCAGTTACCCCACCGGGACAGGGCCAAATCAGCCCCAGCATTTT. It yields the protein CASSYPTGTGPNQPQHF.